This TCR beta chain was retrieved from a study of T cell repertoires in cytomegalovirus infection. In the case of this clonotype: The antigen is undetermined.

From the reads, TCRdb called clonotypes with MiXCR, one entry per CDR3 protein. Of about 50,000 distinct CDR3 sequences listed, around 20% are singletons. This CDR3 has 15 residues. Germline loops: CDR1 SGHTA, CDR2 FQGNSA. V lost 1 base to trimming and J lost 4 bases, with 11 bases between them. Here the sequenced sample was CD8+ T cells from cultured PBMCs, taken from culture after CMV antigen stimulation. The TCR was taken from a human donor in good health (CMV status not recorded). Some clones in this sample may be carry-over from other donors' samples. The genes are TRBV7-2 and TRBJ2-1, with D possibly TRBD2 on 5 matching bases. CDR3 nucleotide sequence: TGTGCCAGCAGCTTAGGGACTGGGAGTTACAATGAGCAGTTCTTC. Translation: CASSLGTGSYNEQFF.